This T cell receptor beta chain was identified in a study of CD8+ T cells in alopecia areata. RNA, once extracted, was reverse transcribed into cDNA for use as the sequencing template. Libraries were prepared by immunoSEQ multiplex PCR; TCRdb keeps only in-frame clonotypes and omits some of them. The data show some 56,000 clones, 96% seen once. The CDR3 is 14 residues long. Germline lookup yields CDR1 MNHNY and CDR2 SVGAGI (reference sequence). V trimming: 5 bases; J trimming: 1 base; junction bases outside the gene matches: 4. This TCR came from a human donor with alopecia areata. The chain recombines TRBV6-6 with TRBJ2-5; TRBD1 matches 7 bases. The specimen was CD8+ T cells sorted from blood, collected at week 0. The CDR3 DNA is TGTGCCAGCAGTCTACAGGGGTCCCAAGAGACCCAGTACTTC. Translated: CASSLQGSQETQYF.